The sequence of this T cell receptor beta chain was determined in a study of cytomegalovirus exposure and HLA in healthy donors. Study-level points and caveats: A missense DCLRE1C variant was associated with V- and J-gene trimming of TCR beta chains in a later analysis, and an independent cohort replicated the association. Researchers reported in a later analysis that common viral pathogens appeared linked to several top clusters.

CDR3 length equals 18 residues. With V trimmed by 1 base and J by 7 bases, 15 bases remained unmatched. Germline CDR1 LGHNA, CDR2 YNFKEQ. This clone was observed once. Its antigen is currently unknown. With 60 Vbeta and 13 Jbeta primers, the PCR was carried out. This table comes from immunoSEQ multiplex PCR, and its TCRdb copy is limited to in-frame clones, with some not included. The sample has roughly 160,000 clones, approximately 84% seen once. The receptor was isolated from a woman in her forties or fifties in good health and CMV-seropositive. V usage is TRBV4-2 and J usage is TRBJ2-7, with 11 bases lining up with TRBD2. Sequenced sample: PBMCs. CDR3 sequence (DNA): TGTGCCAGCAGCCAAGGCTCTAGCGGGAGGAACCCGGGGAGTGAGCAGTACTTC. It encodes CASSQGSSGRNPGSEQYF.